In this sample, the clone carrying this T cell receptor beta chain turned up a few times. What it recognizes is unknown. The library was prepared for alpha chains; this beta chain is a stray read, so its frequency means little. Every TCR cDNA molecule bore its own unique molecular identifier. TCRdb reanalysed the 5' RACE reads using MiXCR and keeps one entry per CDR3 protein. The table includes about 9,000 distinct CDR3 sequences, 4% to 5% detected once. V was pared by 0 bases and J by 5 bases, with 11 bases between. This CDR3 comprises 15 residues. CDR1 is SGHRS, CDR2 YFSETQ, per germline. The time point: sample taken at primary tumor resection. Sequencing of whole RNA from tumor, nontumor lung or frozen PBMC involved no sorting. A total of more than 65 untreated early-stage non-small cell lung cancer patients served as donors. This sample was taken from a study of spatial heterogeneity in lung cancer. Study-wide findings and caveats: Follow-up blood showed ubiquitous expanded tumor TCRs less than blood at resection did.

This receptor was obtained from a male donor with early-stage non-small cell lung cancer. Sequencing used PBMCs, obtained at surgery. The gene calls are TRBV5-1 and TRBJ2-2; a weak D match, TRBD2 (5 bases). This CDR3 is CASSLAGKGTGELFF. The DNA for the CDR3 is TGCGCCAGCAGCTTGGCCGGGAAAGGGACCGGGGAGCTGTTTTTT.